The clone carrying this T cell receptor (beta chain) was found many times. The antigen is not known. Fresh peripheral blood, approximately 10 ml, was the source of the PBMCs. This specimen belongs to a study of T cells in Graves' hyperthyroidism and ophthalmopathy. The investigators amplified TCR beta CDR3 regions from RNA transcripts. First-round RT-PCR with HTBI primers amplified the TCR CDR3 region. From the multiplex PCR reads, TCRdb called clonotypes with MiXCR, one entry per CDR3 protein. The sample carries fewer than 250,000 distinct CDR3 sequences, around 15% recorded once. J lost 6 bases, V lost 6 bases, and 13 bases had no gene match. The V gene's germline CDR1 is SNHLY and CDR2 FYNNEI. The length of the CDR3 is 15 residues. Regarding the study as a whole: The model identified upcoming ophthalmopathy a median approximately seven months ahead of onset.

This TCR came from a woman aged 18-29 years with Graves' ophthalmopathy. This chain links TRBV2 with TRBJ1-2; 7 nucleotides align to TRBD1. Material for sequencing was blood. The CDR3: CASSPRTGPANGYTF. The CDR3 bases are TGTGCCAGCAGCCCTAGGACAGGTCCAGCCAATGGCTACACCTTC.